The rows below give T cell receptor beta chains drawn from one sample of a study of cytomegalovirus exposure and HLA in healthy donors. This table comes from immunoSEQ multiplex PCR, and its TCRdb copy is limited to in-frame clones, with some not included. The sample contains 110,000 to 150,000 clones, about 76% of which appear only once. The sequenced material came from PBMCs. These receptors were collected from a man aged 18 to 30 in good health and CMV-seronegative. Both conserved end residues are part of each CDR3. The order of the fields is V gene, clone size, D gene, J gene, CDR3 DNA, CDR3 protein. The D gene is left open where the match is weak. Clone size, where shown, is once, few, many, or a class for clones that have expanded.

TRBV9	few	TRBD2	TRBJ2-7	TGTGCCAGCAGCGAGGAGGACGATAGCGGGTACTACGAGCAGTACTTC	CASSEEDDSGYYEQYF
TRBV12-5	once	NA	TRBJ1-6	TGTGCTAGTGGTTTGCTACCACCCCCGGACTTT	CASGLLPPPDF
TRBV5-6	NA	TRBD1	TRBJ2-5	TGTGCCAGCAGATGGGACAGGGGAGAGACCCAGTACTTC	CASRWDRGETQYF
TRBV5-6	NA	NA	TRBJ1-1	TGTGCCAGCAGCTTTTCAGAGAACACTGAAGCTTTCTTT	CASSFSENTEAFF
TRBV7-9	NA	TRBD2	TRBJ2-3	TGTGCCAGCAGCTTAGTTACGGCTAGCGGGAGCAAAGATACGCAGTATTTT	CASSLVTASGSKDTQYF
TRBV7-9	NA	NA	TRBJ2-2	TGTGCCAGCAGCTTACCTCAGGGATACACCGGGGAGCTGTTTTTT	CASSLPQGYTGELFF
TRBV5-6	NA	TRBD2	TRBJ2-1	TGTGCCAGCAGCAGCCCCAGCGGGGGATTCGATGAGCAGTTCTTC	CASSSPSGGFDEQFF
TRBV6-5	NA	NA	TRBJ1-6	TGTGCCAGCAGTTACTCGACTGGATTCAATAATTCACCCCTCCACTTT	CASSYSTGFNNSPLHF
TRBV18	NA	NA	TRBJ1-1	TGTGCCAGCTCACTTACAGGGATTCATACCACTGAAGCTTTCTTT	CASSLTGIHTTEAFF
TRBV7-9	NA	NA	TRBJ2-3	TGTGCCAGCAGCTTACGGAACCCCGGGGATACGCAGTATTTT	CASSLRNPGDTQYF
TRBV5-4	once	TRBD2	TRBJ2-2	TGTGCCAGCAGCTTGTCTCGCGCGGGAGGGCCTATCGGGGAGCTGTTTTTT	CASSLSRAGGPIGELFF
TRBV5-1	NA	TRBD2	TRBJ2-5	TGCGCCAGCACCCTCACGACTAGCTCCCAAGAGACCCAGTACTTC	CASTLTTSSQETQYF
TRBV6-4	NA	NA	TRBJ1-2	TGTGCCAGCAGTGAAATAGGACAGAAGATAGATAACTATGGCTACACCTTC	CASSEIGQKIDNYGYTF
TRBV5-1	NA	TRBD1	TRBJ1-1	TGCGCCAGCAGCGTCGGGACAGGGGGTGCCCGCCTTATGAACACTGAAGCTTTCTTT	CASSVGTGGARLMNTEAFF
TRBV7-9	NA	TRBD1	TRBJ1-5	TGTGCCAGCAGCTTAGGGACAGGGGCTGCGGATCAGCCCCAGCATTTT	CASSLGTGAADQPQHF
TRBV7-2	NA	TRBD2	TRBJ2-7	TGTGCCAGCAGCTTAACCAGCGGGGGATCCTACGAGCAGTACTTC	CASSLTSGGSYEQYF
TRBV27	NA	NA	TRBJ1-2	TGTGCCAGCACGACGGGGGGTCTTCCTAACTATGGCTACACCTTC	CASTTGGLPNYGYTF
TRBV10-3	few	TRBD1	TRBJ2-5	TGTGCCATCAGAAGGGACAGGAGCAACCAAGAGACCCAGTACTTC	CAIRRDRSNQETQYF
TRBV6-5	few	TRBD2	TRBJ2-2	TGTGCCAGCAGTCACACTAGCGGGGACACCGGGGAGCTGTTTTTT	CASSHTSGDTGELFF
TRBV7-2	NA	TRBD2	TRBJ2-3	TGTGCCAGCAGCTTTAGCGGGGGGGCCGCAGATACGCAGTATTTT	CASSFSGGAADTQYF
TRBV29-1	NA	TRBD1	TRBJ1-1	TGCAGCGCGGGGACAGGGAAGAGGAACACTGAAGCTTTCTTT	CSAGTGKRNTEAFF
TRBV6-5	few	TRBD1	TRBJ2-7	TGTGCCAGCACCCAGGGCGGGACAGGGGTGAGGGAGCAGTACTTC	CASTQGGTGVREQYF
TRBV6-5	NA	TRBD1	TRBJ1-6	TGTGCCAGCAGCCGGACAGGGGGGCGTTCACCCCTCCACTTT	CASSRTGGRSPLHF
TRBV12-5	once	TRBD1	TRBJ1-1	TGTGCTAGTGCCCAAAGACAGGGCCCCTCCACTGAAGCTTTCTTT	CASAQRQGPSTEAFF
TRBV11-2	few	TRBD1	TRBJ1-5	TGTGCCAGCAGCTTAGGGGACAGTGGCAATCAGCCCCAGCATTTT	CASSLGDSGNQPQHF
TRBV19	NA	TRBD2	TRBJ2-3	TGTGCCAGTAGTATAGGGACTAGCGGGAGCACAGATACGCAGTATTTT	CASSIGTSGSTDTQYF
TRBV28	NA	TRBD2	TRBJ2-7	TGTGCCAGCAGGCCAACTAGCGGGGGTACCTACGAGCAGTACTTC	CASRPTSGGTYEQYF
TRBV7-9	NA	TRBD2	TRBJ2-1	TGTGCCAGCAGCTTAGGAGTCCGCGGACTAGGAAATTCCAATGAGCAGTTCTTC	CASSLGVRGLGNSNEQFF
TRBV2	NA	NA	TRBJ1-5	TGTGCCAGCAGTGTTAGTAGCTTCTCCCCACCCCAGCATTTT	CASSVSSFSPPQHF
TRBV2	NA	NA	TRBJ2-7	TGTGCCAGCAGTGAAATAATCCGGTACTGGAGAAACTTC	CASSEIIRYWRNF
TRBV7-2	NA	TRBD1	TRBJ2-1	TGTGCCAGCAGCTCCCCTCTAGACAGGGCCCTGGGCAATGAGCAGTTCTTC	CASSSPLDRALGNEQFF
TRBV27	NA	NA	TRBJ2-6	TGTGCCAGCAGTTTAAGACAGTCTACCGGCTCTGGGGCCAACGTCCTGACTTTC	CASSLRQSTGSGANVLTF
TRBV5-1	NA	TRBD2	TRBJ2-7	TGCGCCAGCAGCTCCCTAGGACTAGCGGGAGGGTACGAGCAGTACTTC	CASSSLGLAGGYEQYF
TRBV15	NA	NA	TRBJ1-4	TGTGCCACCAGCAGAGACAGGGGTGATGAAAAACTGTTTTTT	CATSRDRGDEKLFF
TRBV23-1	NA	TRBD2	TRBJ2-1	TGCGCCAGCAGTCAATCGGGGGGACTAGCCCATGAGCAGTTCTTC	CASSQSGGLAHEQFF
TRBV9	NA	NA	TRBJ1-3	TGTGCCAGCAGCGTAGCTAGGCGAGGCTCTGGAAACACCATATATTTT	CASSVARRGSGNTIYF
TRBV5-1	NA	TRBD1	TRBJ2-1	TGCGCCAGCAGGTCAGGGGGGACAGGGGGCAATGAGCAGTTCTTC	CASRSGGTGGNEQFF
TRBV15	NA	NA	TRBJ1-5	TGTGCCACCAGCCAGGGGCTCATCCTGTATCAGCCCCAGCATTTT	CATSQGLILYQPQHF
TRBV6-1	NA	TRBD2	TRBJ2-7	TGTGCCAGCAACTGGGCTAGCGGGACCTACGAGCAGTACTTC	CASNWASGTYEQYF
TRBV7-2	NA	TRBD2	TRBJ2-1	TGTGCCAGCAGCTTAGGGGCACCGGGACTAGCATTATACAATGAGCAGTTCTTC	CASSLGAPGLALYNEQFF
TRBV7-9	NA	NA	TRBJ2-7	TGTGCCAGCAGCCCGACATTCTCCTACGAGCAGTACTTC	CASSPTFSYEQYF
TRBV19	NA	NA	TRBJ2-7	TGTGCCAGTAGTATGGGTTCTAGTTTCCACGAGCAGTACTTC	CASSMGSSFHEQYF
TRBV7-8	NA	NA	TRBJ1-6	TGTGCCAGCAGCTTAGAGGGGGGGTCCTATAATTCACCCCTCCACTTT	CASSLEGGSYNSPLHF